These 31 T cell receptor beta chains originate from one sample sequenced in a study of cytomegalovirus exposure and HLA in healthy donors (dated by TCRdb to the late 2010s). Library generation was performed with the immunoSEQ multiplex PCR assay. The clones in this table, taken by TCRdb from immuneACCESS, are in-frame only. Not every clone is retained; where verified, under half of the shortfall comes from an unresolved V gene, and the cause of the rest is unknown. The sample table lists around 130,000 clones, roughly nine tenths of them with a count of one. The ten most abundant clones make up about 3.5% of the sample. Sequencing was done on a sample of PBMCs. The receptors derive from a young man in good health and CMV-seronegative.

This clone was counted at least ten times. The chain combines TRBV6-5 with TRBJ1-2; 7 positions match TRBD1. CDR3 length: 12 residues. The V gene end was trimmed by 6 bases and the J gene end by 8 bases; junction bases not matched to a gene: 6. Germline V lookup: CDR1 MNHEY, CDR2 SVGAGI. CDR3 region: CASRVTGSGYTF. Here the CDR3 DNA reads TGTGCCAGCAGAGTGACAGGGAGCGGCTACACCTTC.

This chain links TRBV7-2 with TRBJ2-7; 10 bases fit TRBD2. The germline V gene encodes CDR1 SGHTA and CDR2 FQGNSA. The J segment lost 8 bases and the V segment lost 6 bases, leaving 7 bases of the junction unmatched. This CDR3 has 13 amino acids. CDR3: CASRSLAGGKQYF. The CDR3 DNA is TGTGCCAGCAGATCCTTAGCGGGGGGCAAGCAGTACTTC.

The rearrangement uses TRBV18 and TRBJ2-5; TRBD1 aligns across 7 bases. The better agreement between TRBJ2-7 and the DNA end casts doubt on the J call. This CDR3 comprises 12 residues. The germline CDR1 and CDR2 sequences are KGHSH and LQKENI. Written as DNA, the CDR3 is TGTGCCAGCTCAGAGGACAGGAACGAGCAGTACTTC. This translates into CASSEDRNEQYF.

The J gene is TRBJ2-7, the V gene TRBV18, with TRBD1 matching over 10 bases. V gave up 6 bases and J gave up 3 bases; unmatched junction bases: 8. There are 15 residues in the CDR3. The V gene's germline CDR1 is KGHSH and CDR2 LQKENI. The CDR3 region is CASSFGQGDLYEQYF. CDR3 nucleotide sequence: TGTGCCAGCTCCTTTGGACAGGGGGATCTCTACGAGCAGTACTTC.

V gene TRBV5-6 combines with J gene TRBJ1-2; TRBD1 matches at 7 bases. V shed 0 bases, J shed 7 bases, and the junction held 6 bases outside the gene matches. Germline V lookup: CDR1 SGHDT, CDR2 YYEEEE. This CDR3 has 14 amino acids. In nucleotides, the CDR3 is TGTGCCAGCAGCTTGGCCGCAGGGGGTACTGGCTACACCTTC. This translates into CASSLAAGGTGYTF.

The chain carries TRBV7-6 and TRBJ2-1, with a possible D match to TRBD2 (5 bases). The CDR3 runs 14 residues. Deletions cut 5 bases from V and 8 bases from J, with 16 bases between. Germline loops: CDR1 SGHVS, CDR2 FNYEAQ. The CDR3 coding sequence is TGTGCCAGCAGCGCACTAGTAGGGATCGATGAGCAGTTCTTC. Its protein product is CASSALVGIDEQFF. Looking up the rest from reference TRBV7-6 and TRBJ2-1 gives the full variable domain: GAGVSQSPRYKVTKRGQDVALRCDPISGHVSLYWYRQALGQGPEFLTYFNYEAQQDKSGLPNDRFSAERPEGSISTLTIQRTEQRDSAMYRCASSALVGIDEQFFGPGTRLTVL.

This clone was seen a few times. The rearrangement links TRBV4-1 to TRBJ1-2; D gene unclear. The germline V gene has CDR1 MGHRA and CDR2 YSYEKL. This CDR3 is 14 amino acids long. Deletions cut 3 bases from V and 0 bases from J, with 8 bases between. The CDR3 sequence is CASSHEGANYGYTF. The CDR3 DNA sequence: TGCGCCAGCAGCCATGAGGGAGCTAACTATGGCTACACCTTC.

The gene calls are TRBV19 and TRBJ1-2, with 7 bases identical to TRBD1. Per germline, CDR1 LNHDA and CDR2 SQIVND (reference sequence). The CDR3 is 15 residues long. Germline trimming cut 6 bases from V and 8 bases from J; bases unmatched to any gene: 15. CDR3 sequence reads: CASSQGLPGQYGYTF. The CDR3 nucleotides read TGTGCCAGTAGCCAAGGGCTTCCGGGACAGTACGGCTACACCTTC.

This rearrangement joins TRBV19 to TRBJ1-6, with a possible D match to TRBD1 (5 bases). Trimming took 3 bases from V and 6 from J, leaving 9 bases between them. The CDR3 loop spans 14 amino acids. CDR1 LNHDA and CDR2 SQIVND come from the germline V gene (reference sequence). CDR3 sequence (DNA): TGTGCCAGTAGTATTCGGGGGGTTAATTCACCCCTCCACTTT. Translation gives CASSIRGVNSPLHF. Using reference TRBV19 and TRBJ1-6 for the parts outside the CDR3, the full variable domain is DGGITQSPKYLFRKEGQNVTLSCEQNLNHDAMYWYRQDPGQGLRLIYYSQIVNDFQKGDIAEGYSVSREKKESFPLTVTSAQKNPTAFYLCASSIRGVNSPLHFGNGTRLTVT.

The chain joins TRBV9 to TRBJ2-1; D is undetermined. The CDR3 is 14 residues long. The V gene's germline CDR1 is SGDLS and CDR2 YYNGEE. V lost 0 bases and J 9 bases, leaving 13 bases between the germline ends. CDR3 amino acids: CASSVGPRVGEQFF. CDR3 nucleotides: TGTGCCAGCAGCGTAGGCCCCCGGGTGGGTGAGCAGTTCTTC.

This clone was seen a few times. The chain is built from TRBV11-2 and TRBJ1-2; 9 bases match TRBD1. The CDR3 is 14 amino acids. Germline assignment: CDR1 SGHAT and CDR2 FQNNGV. V lost 5 bases to trimming and J lost 3 bases; unmatched junction nucleotides: 4. CDR3: CASSTGQGDYGYTF. CDR3 DNA: TGTGCCAGCAGCACGGGACAGGGCGACTATGGCTACACCTTC.

V is TRBV5-1 and J is TRBJ2-2; D is perhaps TRBD1 (5 bases). This CDR3 is 15 amino acids long. Germline-derived CDR1 and CDR2 are SGHRS and YFSETQ. V was clipped by 4 bases and J by 4 bases, with 14 bases between them. This CDR3 reads CASSTTEFGTGELFF. In DNA form, the CDR3 reads TGCGCCAGCAGCACGACAGAGTTTGGCACCGGGGAGCTGTTTTTT. Looking up the rest from reference TRBV5-1 and TRBJ2-2 gives the full variable domain: KAGVTQTPRYLIKTRGQQVTLSCSPISGHRSVSWYQQTPGQGLQFLFEYFSETQRNKGNFPGRFSGRQFSNSRSEMNVSTLELGDSALYLCASSTTEFGTGELFFGEGSRLTVL.

The chain is built from TRBV19 and TRBJ2-2; D is perhaps TRBD1 (5 bases). V dropped 2 bases and J dropped 1 base, with 5 bases sitting between them. Looked up from germline, CDR1 is LNHDA and CDR2 is SQIVND (reference sequence). The CDR3 runs to 14 residues. This chain's CDR3 is CASSIQGNTGELFF. The CDR3 nucleotides are TGTGCCAGTAGTATACAGGGGAACACCGGGGAGCTGTTTTTT.

The chain employs TRBV27 and TRBJ2-2, with D possibly matching TRBD2 (5 bases). The CDR3 extends over 12 amino acids. Trimming pared 6 bases from V and 6 bases from J, leaving 8 bases between. Germline lookup yields CDR1 MNHEY and CDR2 SMNVEV (reference sequence). The CDR3 region is CASSFSAGELFF. CDR3 DNA: TGTGCCAGCAGCTTTAGCGCCGGGGAGCTGTTTTTT.

This chain links TRBV6-5 with TRBJ1-5; D is uncertain. This CDR3 is 14 amino acids long. Trimming shortened V by 5 bases and J by 3 bases, and 11 bases separated the two germline ends. The germline gives CDR1 MNHEY, CDR2 SVGAGI. CDR3 nucleotides: TGTGCCAGCAGTGCGATATCCCTCAATCAGCCCCAGCATTTT. As protein: CASSAISLNQPQHF.

A few counts support this clone. The V and J genes are TRBV2 and TRBJ1-6; 7 nucleotides match TRBD1. Germline V gives CDR1 SNHLY, CDR2 FYNNEI. After removal of 4 bases from V and 5 bases from J, the junction contained 5 bases not matched to a gene. This CDR3 spans 15 amino acids. DNA of the CDR3: TGTGCCAGCAGTGTACTGACAGGGCATAATTCACCCCTCCACTTT. Its translation is CASSVLTGHNSPLHF.

This chain uses TRBV6-1 with TRBJ2-3; TRBD2 might be the D (5 bases). V lost 2 bases and J 2 bases, leaving 11 bases between the germline ends. The CDR3 runs 15 residues. Germline-derived CDR1 and CDR2 are MNHNS and SASEGT. The CDR3 bases are TGTGCCAGCAGTGAACTAAGGGAGAACACAGATACGCAGTATTTT. This encodes CASSELRENTDTQYF.

The V call is TRBV7-9, the J call TRBJ2-7; 11 positions agree with TRBD2. CDR1 is SEHNR, CDR2 FQNEAQ, per germline (reference sequence). After removal of 5 bases from V and 5 bases from J, the junction contained 8 bases not matched to a gene. The length of the CDR3 is 15 residues. This CDR3 is CASSGLAGGPNEQYF. The CDR3 nucleotides read TGTGCCAGCAGCGGCCTAGCGGGGGGCCCCAACGAGCAGTACTTC.

The rearrangement links TRBV5-1 to TRBJ2-7; TRBD2 matches at 7 bases. Germline trimming cut 4 bases from V and 9 bases from J; bases unmatched to any gene: 13. CDR1 SGHRS and CDR2 YFSETQ come from the germline V gene. The CDR3 length is 14 residues. The CDR3 nucleotides are TGCGCCAGCAGCCACGAGACCAGGGAGGGTAGGCAGTACTTC. It is translated as CASSHETREGRQYF.

The chain links TRBV7-9 to TRBJ2-3, with D perhaps TRBD2 (5 bases). V was shortened by 2 bases and J by 0 bases, with 15 bases between the two germline ends. The CDR3 contains 17 residues. From germline, CDR1 is SEHNR and CDR2 FQNEAQ (reference sequence). Here the CDR3 DNA reads TGTGCCAGCAGCTTACGGACTCGGGTCTATAGCACAGATACGCAGTATTTT. As protein: CASSLRTRVYSTDTQYF.

The chain combines TRBV18 with TRBJ1-2; a weak D match, TRBD1 (5 bases). Germline CDR1 and CDR2: KGHSH and LQKENI. The germline V and J ends were trimmed by 6 bases and 4 bases, with 15 bases remaining between them. The CDR3 is 14 residues long. CDR3 nucleotide sequence: TGTGCCAGCTCCCCTGACAGAGACGCCTATGGCTACACCTTC. This sequence encodes CASSPDRDAYGYTF. The full variable domain, with the rest looked up from reference TRBV18 and TRBJ1-2, is NAGVMQNPRHLVRRRGQEARLRCSPMKGHSHVYWYRQLPEEGLKFMVYLQKENIIDESGMPKERFSAEFPKEGPSILRIQQVVRGDSAAYFCASSPDRDAYGYTFGSGTRLTVV.

V usage is TRBV2 and J usage is TRBJ1-3, with TRBD1 matching over 7 bases. Germline CDR1 reads SNHLY; CDR2 reads FYNNEI. The CDR3 covers 15 residues. This chain's CDR3 is CATHPRGGPGNTIYF. The CDR3 DNA reads as TGTGCGACCCACCCCCGAGGGGGCCCTGGAAACACCATATATTTT.

The V and J genes are TRBV11-3 and TRBJ2-7; 7 positions match TRBD1. Germline CDR1 reads SGHNT; CDR2 reads YENEEA. The CDR3 is 15 amino acids. With 1 base clipped from V and 0 bases from J, the junction kept 3 bases outside the gene matches. The CDR3 protein is CASSLGRDSSYEQYF. DNA for the CDR3: TGTGCCAGCAGCTTAGGTCGGGACAGCTCCTACGAGCAGTACTTC.

The table lists this clone with a few counts. The V and J genes are TRBV5-1 and TRBJ1-6; 7 nucleotides line up with TRBD1. CDR1 is SGHRS and CDR2 is YFSETQ in the germline V gene. V was pared by 1 base and J by 7 bases, with 5 bases of the junction left unmatched. The CDR3 contains 15 residues. This CDR3 reads CASSLRSGQNSPLHF. For the CDR3, the DNA is TGCGCCAGCAGCTTGAGATCGGGACAGAATTCACCCCTCCACTTT. The complete variable domain, with remaining parts taken from reference TRBV5-1 and TRBJ1-6, reads KAGVTQTPRYLIKTRGQQVTLSCSPISGHRSVSWYQQTPGQGLQFLFEYFSETQRNKGNFPGRFSGRQFSNSRSEMNVSTLELGDSALYLCASSLRSGQNSPLHFGNGTRLTVT.

V is TRBV11-2 and J is TRBJ1-1; the D gene is possibly TRBD1 (6 bases). There are 13 residues in the CDR3. Germline V gene lookup returns CDR1 SGHAT and CDR2 FQNNGV. The ends were cut back, 5 bases at V and 7 bases at J, with 14 bases in the middle. The CDR3 region is CASSVPTGNEAFF. CDR3 sequence (DNA): TGTGCCAGCAGCGTACCTACAGGGAATGAAGCTTTCTTT.

This clone appeared a single time. This chain links TRBV2 with TRBJ1-2, with 8 bases matching TRBD1. V gave up 3 bases and J gave up 3 bases; unmatched junction bases: 3. CDR3 size: 14 residues. Germline lookup yields CDR1 SNHLY and CDR2 FYNNEI. The CDR3 loop is CASSDRGRDYGYTF. The CDR3 DNA reads as TGTGCCAGCAGTGACAGGGGGCGAGACTATGGCTACACCTTC.

The chain links TRBV10-2 to TRBJ2-7; D remains ambiguous. V lost 0 bases to trimming and J lost 2 bases, with 8 bases between them. CDR1 and CDR2 (germline): WSHSY, SAAADI. The CDR3 is made up of 14 amino acids. The CDR3 protein is CASSESKRPYEQYF. The CDR3 DNA reads as TGCGCCAGCAGTGAGTCGAAGCGACCCTACGAGCAGTACTTC.

The genes are TRBV6-1 and TRBJ1-5; TRBD1 is a possible D gene (6 bases). The CDR3 runs 14 residues. In germline, CDR1 is MNHNS, CDR2 SASEGT. The V end lost 7 bases, the J end lost 0 bases, and 10 bases lay between the germline ends. Here the CDR3 DNA reads TGTGCCAGCAAGGGGGGGAATAGCAATCAGCCCCAGCATTTT. Its protein is CASKGGNSNQPQHF.

The chain couples TRBV5-1 to TRBJ2-5; 14 nucleotides align to TRBD2. Per the germline V gene, CDR1 is SGHRS and CDR2 is YFSETQ. V was clipped by 4 bases and J by 4 bases; unmatched bases: 6. The CDR3 covers 16 residues. The CDR3 here is CASSTGLAGVVETQYF. The CDR3 DNA sequence: TGCGCCAGCAGCACGGGACTAGCGGGGGTGGTAGAGACCCAGTACTTC. The full variable domain, its missing parts supplied by reference TRBV5-1 and TRBJ2-5, is KAGVTQTPRYLIKTRGQQVTLSCSPISGHRSVSWYQQTPGQGLQFLFEYFSETQRNKGNFPGRFSGRQFSNSRSEMNVSTLELGDSALYLCASSTGLAGVVETQYFGPGTRLLVL.

The gene calls are TRBV6-5 and TRBJ1-6; 7 bases line up with TRBD1. In germline, CDR1 is MNHEY, CDR2 SVGAGI. The CDR3 covers 13 residues. V was pared by 6 bases and J by 7 bases, with 3 bases of the junction left unmatched. The CDR3 loop reads CASRRDSNSPLHF. CDR3 bases: TGTGCCAGCAGGAGGGACAGCAATTCACCCCTCCACTTT.

Worth noting for this clone: The sample carries other DNA sequences with the same CDR3. The DNA of the CDR3 is TGCAGCGTTGAAAAGGGGGCGTATGAGACCCAGTACTTC. This translates into CSVEKGAYETQYF. The V gene is TRBV29-1, the J gene TRBJ2-5; 7 positions match TRBD1. The CDR3 is made up of 13 amino acids. Per germline, CDR1 SQVTM and CDR2 ANQGSEA. The junction had 5 bases not matched to a gene; V was cut back by 2 bases and J by 5 bases.